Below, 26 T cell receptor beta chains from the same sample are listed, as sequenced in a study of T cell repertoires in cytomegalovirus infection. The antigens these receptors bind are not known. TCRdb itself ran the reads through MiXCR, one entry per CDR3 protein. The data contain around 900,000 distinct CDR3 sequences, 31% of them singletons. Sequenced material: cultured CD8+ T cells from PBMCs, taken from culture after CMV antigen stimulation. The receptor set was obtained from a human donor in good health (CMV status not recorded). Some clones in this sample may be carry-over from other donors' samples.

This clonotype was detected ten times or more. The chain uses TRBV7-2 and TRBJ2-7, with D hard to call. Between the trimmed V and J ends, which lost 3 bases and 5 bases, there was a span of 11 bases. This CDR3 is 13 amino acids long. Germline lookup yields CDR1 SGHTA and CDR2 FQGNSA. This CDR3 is CASSFRPRHEQYF. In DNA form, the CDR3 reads TGTGCCAGCAGCTTCCGACCACGCCACGAGCAGTACTTC.

The CDR3 bases are TGTGCCACCAGCAGTTCTGGGGGAAACTATGGCTACACCTTC. As protein: CATSSSGGNYGYTF. This chain links TRBV15 with TRBJ1-2; D possibly corresponds to TRBD1 (5 bases). The V gene lost 3 bases and the J gene lost 2 bases, with 10 bases spanning the gap. Germline V gives CDR1 LNHNV, CDR2 YYDKDF (reference sequence). CDR3 length: 14 amino acids.

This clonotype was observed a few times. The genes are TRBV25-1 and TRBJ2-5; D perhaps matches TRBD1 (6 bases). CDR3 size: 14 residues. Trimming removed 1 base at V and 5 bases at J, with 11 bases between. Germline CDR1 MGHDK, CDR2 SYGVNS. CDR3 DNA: TGTGCCAGCAGTGAATTTGGGGGCCCGGAGACCCAGTACTTC. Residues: CASSEFGGPETQYF.

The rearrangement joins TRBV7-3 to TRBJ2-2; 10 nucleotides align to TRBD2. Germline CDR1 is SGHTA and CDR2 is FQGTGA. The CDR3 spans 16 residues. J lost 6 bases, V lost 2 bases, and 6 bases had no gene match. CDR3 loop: CASSLDQRGGPGELFF. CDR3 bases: TGTGCCAGCAGCTTAGACCAGCGGGGGGGTCCCGGGGAGCTGTTTTTT.

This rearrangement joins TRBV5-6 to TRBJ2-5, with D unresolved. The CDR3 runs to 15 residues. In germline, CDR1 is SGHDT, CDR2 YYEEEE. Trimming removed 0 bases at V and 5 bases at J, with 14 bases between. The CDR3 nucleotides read TGTGCCAGCAGCTTGGACCTACAAGGCCAGGAGACCCAGTACTTC. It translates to CASSLDLQGQETQYF. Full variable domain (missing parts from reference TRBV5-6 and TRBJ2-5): DAGVTQSPTHLIKTRGQQVTLRCSPKSGHDTVSWYQQALGQGPQFIFQYYEEEERQRGNFPDRFSGHQFPNYSSELNVNALLLGDSALYLCASSLDLQGQETQYFGPGTRLLVL.

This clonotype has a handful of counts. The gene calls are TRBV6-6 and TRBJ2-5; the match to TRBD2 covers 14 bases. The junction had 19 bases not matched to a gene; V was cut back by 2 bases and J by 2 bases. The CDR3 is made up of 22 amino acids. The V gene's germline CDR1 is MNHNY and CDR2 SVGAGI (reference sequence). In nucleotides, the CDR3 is TGTGCCAGCAGTTACGCCTTACCCGATCGACTAGCGGGGGGGATAAAACAAGAGACCCAGTACTTC. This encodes CASSYALPDRLAGGIKQETQYF.

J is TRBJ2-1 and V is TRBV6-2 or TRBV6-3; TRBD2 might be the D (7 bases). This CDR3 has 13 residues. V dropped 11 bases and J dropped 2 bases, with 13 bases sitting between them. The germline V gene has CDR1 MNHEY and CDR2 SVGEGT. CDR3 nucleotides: TGTGCCCTGGGGGAGGGGGCCTACAATGAGCAGTTCTTC. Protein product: CALGEGAYNEQFF.

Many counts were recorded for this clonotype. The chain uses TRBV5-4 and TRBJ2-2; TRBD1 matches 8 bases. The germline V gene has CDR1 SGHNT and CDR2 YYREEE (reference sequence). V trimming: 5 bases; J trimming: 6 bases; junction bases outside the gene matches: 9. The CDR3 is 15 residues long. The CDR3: CASRGQGAESGELFF. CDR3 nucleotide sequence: TGTGCCAGCAGAGGGCAGGGGGCTGAATCCGGGGAGCTGTTTTTT.

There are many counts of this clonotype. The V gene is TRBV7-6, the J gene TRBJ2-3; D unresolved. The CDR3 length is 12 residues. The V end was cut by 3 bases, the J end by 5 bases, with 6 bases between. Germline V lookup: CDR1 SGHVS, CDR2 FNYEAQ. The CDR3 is CASSFLVDTQYF. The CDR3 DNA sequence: TGTGCCAGCAGCTTCCTCGTAGATACGCAGTATTTT.

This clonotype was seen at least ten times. The CDR3 region has the DNA TGTGCCAGCAGCAGACAGGGGGCAGGGGGAGAGACCCAGTACTTC. Protein sequence: CASSRQGAGGETQYF. The chain has TRBV7-8 and TRBJ2-5, with 10 nucleotides matching TRBD1. This CDR3 is built from 15 residues. J lost 4 bases, V lost 5 bases, and 7 bases had no gene match. Germline CDR1 is SGHVS and CDR2 is FQNEAQ.

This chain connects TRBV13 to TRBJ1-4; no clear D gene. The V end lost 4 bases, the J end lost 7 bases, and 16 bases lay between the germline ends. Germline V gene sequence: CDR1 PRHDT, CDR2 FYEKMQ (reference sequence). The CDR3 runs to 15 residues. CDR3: CASSSLNRGSEKLFF. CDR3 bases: TGTGCCAGCAGCTCCTTGAACCGGGGTAGTGAAAAACTGTTTTTT.

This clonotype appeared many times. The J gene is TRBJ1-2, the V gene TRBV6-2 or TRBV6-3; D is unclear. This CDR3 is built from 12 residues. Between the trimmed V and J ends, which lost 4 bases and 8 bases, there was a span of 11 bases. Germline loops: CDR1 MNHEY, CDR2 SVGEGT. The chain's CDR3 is CASSLSRWGYTF. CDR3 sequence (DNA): TGTGCCAGCAGTTTATCTCGCTGGGGCTACACCTTC.

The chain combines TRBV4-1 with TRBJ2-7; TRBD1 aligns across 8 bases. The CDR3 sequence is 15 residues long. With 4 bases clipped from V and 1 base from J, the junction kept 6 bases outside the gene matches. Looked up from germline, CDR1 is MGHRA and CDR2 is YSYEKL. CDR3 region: CASSLGTGGSYEQYV. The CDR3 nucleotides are TGCGCCAGCAGCCTAGGAACAGGGGGTTCCTACGAGCAGTACGTC.

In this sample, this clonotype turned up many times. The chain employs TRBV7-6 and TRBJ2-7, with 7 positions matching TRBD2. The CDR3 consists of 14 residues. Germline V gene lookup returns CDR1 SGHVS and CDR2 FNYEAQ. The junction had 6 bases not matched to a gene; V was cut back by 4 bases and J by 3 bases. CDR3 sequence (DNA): TGTGCCAGCAGCTGGGGGAGCGGGGACTACGAGCAGTACTTC. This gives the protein CASSWGSGDYEQYF.

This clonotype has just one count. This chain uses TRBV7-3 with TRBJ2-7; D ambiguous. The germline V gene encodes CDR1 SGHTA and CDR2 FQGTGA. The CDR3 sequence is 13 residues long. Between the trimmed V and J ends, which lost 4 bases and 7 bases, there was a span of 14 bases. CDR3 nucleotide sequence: TGTGCCAGCAGCTATGCATGGCGTGGGGAGCAGTACTTC. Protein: CASSYAWRGEQYF.

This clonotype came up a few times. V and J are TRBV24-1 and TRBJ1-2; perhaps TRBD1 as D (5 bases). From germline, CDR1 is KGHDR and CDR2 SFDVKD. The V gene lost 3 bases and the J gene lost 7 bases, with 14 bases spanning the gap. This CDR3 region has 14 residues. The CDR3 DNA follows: TGTGCCACCAGTGATCCCCAGGGAGTTAGTGGCTACACCTTC. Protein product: CATSDPQGVSGYTF.

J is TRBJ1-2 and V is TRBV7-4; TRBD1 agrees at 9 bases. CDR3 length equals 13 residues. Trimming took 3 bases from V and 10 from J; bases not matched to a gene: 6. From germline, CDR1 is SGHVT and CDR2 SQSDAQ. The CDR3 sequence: CASSFRDRANYTF. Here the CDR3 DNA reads TGTGCCAGCAGCTTCCGGGACAGGGCTAACTACACCTTC.

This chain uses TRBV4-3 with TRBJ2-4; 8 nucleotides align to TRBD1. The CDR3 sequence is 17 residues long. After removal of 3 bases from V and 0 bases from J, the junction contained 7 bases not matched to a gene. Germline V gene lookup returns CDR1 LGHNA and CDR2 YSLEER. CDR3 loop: CASSHTAGTGAKNIQYF. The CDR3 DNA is TGCGCCAGCAGCCACACAGCCGGGACAGGAGCCAAAAACATTCAGTACTTC.

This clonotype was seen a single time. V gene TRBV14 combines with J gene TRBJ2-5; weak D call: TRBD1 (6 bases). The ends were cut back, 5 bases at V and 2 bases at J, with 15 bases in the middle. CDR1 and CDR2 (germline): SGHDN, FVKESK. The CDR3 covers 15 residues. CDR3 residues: CASSVGTLTQETQYF. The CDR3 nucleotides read TGTGCCAGCAGCGTAGGGACACTGACTCAAGAGACCCAGTACTTC.

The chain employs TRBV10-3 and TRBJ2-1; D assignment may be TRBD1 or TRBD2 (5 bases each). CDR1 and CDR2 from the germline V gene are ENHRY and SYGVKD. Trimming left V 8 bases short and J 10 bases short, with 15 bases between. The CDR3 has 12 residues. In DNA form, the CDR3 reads TGTGCCATCCGAACGAGGGGCGGGGAGCAGTTCTTC. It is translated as CAIRTRGGEQFF.

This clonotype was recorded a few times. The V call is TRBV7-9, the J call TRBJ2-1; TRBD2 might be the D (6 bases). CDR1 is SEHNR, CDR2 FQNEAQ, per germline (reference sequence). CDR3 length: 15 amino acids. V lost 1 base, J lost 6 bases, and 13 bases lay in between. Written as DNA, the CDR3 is TGTGCCAGCAGCTTAGAGGAGGGTGGGTTCAATGAGCAGTTCTTC. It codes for CASSLEEGGFNEQFF.

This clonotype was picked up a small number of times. CDR3 amino acids: CASAVGRFRDTQYF. CDR3 coding DNA: TGTGCCAGTGCGGTAGGGCGGTTTAGGGATACGCAGTATTTT. This chain uses TRBV12-3 or TRBV12-4 with TRBJ2-3; no definite D call. With 9 bases removed from V and 6 bases from J, the gap between germline ends came to 19 bases. CDR3 length: 14 amino acids.

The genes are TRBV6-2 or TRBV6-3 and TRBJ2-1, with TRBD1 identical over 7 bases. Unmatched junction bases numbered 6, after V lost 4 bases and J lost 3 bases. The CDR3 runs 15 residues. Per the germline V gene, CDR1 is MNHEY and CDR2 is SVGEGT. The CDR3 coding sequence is TGTGCCAGCAGTTTCCGGACAGGTCACTACAATGAGCAGTTCTTC. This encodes CASSFRTGHYNEQFF.

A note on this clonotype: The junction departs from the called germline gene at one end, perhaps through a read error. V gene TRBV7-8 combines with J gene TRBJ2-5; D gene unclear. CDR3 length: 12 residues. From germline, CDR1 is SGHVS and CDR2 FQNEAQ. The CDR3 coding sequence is TGTGTCAGCAGCTTAGTGAAAGAGACCCAGTACTTC. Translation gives CVSSLVKETQYF.

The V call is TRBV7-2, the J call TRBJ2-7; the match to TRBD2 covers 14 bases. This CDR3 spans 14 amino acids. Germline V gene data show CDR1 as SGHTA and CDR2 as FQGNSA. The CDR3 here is CANSAGTSGGEQYV. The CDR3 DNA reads TGTGCCAACAGCGCTGGGACTAGCGGGGGCGAGCAGTACGTC.

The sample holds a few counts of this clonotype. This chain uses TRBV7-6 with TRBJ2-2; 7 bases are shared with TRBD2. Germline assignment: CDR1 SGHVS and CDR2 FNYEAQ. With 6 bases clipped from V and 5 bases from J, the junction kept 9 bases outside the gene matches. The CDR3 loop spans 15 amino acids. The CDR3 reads CASSTPELATGELFF. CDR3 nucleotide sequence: TGTGCCAGCAGTACCCCCGAACTAGCGACCGGGGAGCTGTTTTTT.